This entry is about one TCR beta chain. Its antigen is not known. The same CDR3 also results from other DNA sequences found in this sample. Noted treatment: some 20 received Ad26.COV2.S at low or high dose, single or two shots; roughly five received placebo; per-sample allocation not given. The investigators took samples on day 63 after the first vaccine or placebo injection. The data were obtained in a study of Ad26.COV2.S vaccination and SARS-CoV-2 variants. Study summary: The authors gave Ad26.COV2.S intramuscularly, either once or twice 56 days apart.

Using immunoSEQ multiplex PCR, the repertoire was profiled, and TCRdb retains in-frame clones only, with some absent. Of about 460,000 clones listed, 89% are singletons. The CDR3 runs 14 residues. The V gene end was trimmed by 4 bases and the J gene end by 2 bases; junction bases not matched to a gene: 0. Germline V gene lookup returns CDR1 SNHLY and CDR2 FYNNEI. Study-wide results and limits: Vaccinees and placebo recipients showed similar non-spike TCR breadth.

Source: peripheral blood, taken in a trial of Ad26.COV2.S vaccine versus placebo. This chain uses TRBV2 with TRBJ1-5, with TRBD1 matching over 9 bases. This clonotype was sampled from a person between 18 and 65 years old who received the Ad26.COV2.S COVID-19 vaccine or a placebo. This CDR3 reads CASSGTGGNQPQHF. The CDR3 region has the DNA TGTGCCAGCAGTGGGACAGGGGGCAATCAGCCCCAGCATTTT.